This TCR beta chain is drawn from a study of blood T cell repertoires in COVID-19 (dated by TCRdb to between 2020 and 2021). With regard to the full study: The collaborator samples originated in the United States, Italy and Spain and spanned the acute and convalescent phases of COVID-19. The prospective study material was composed of cDNA or gDNA derived from T cells, B-cell-depleted T cells, or PBMCs. Deeply sampled blood TCRbeta repertoires from subjects exposed to, actively infected with, or recovered from COVID-19 were included in the dataset. A freely available public database, intended as a resource for researchers studying the immune response to SARS-CoV-2, is where the repertoires were released. The samples were drawn from two sources: the first 160 participants of the ongoing ImmuneRACE study, and 950 to 1,500 subjects contributed by 6 global collaborators. Sample metadata almost always included a de-identified subject ID, COVID-19 status, age in years and sex. Where available, HLA class I and class II types were obtained from metadata supplied by the sample provider rather than from assay-based typing.

This clone was detected only a few times. Its antigen is unknown. Base qualities are not recorded, but no much larger clone differs from it by a single base. TCRbeta CDR3 regions were amplified from genomic DNA by means of the immunoSEQ Assay, a bias-controlled multiplex PCR. The original pipeline was this. Within the assay, amplification of reference gene primers was used to estimate how many nucleated cells each sample contained. Sequence reads were collapsed and filtered to measure the absolute abundance of every unique TCRbeta CDR3 rearrangement. Productive Simpson clonality was computed per sample as the square root of Simpson's diversity index over productive rearrangements. TCRdb holds this immuneACCESS table with in-frame rearrangements only. Some clones are missing; in checked studies, unresolved V genes explain under half, and the rest has no known cause. That table is the source of V, J and clone size, and D and trimming were worked out from the DNA. The sample data list 20,000 to 25,000 clones, and 80% to 85% of these were observed just once. The top ten hold 2.5% to 4% of the sample.

Study-level results and caveats: The amount of clinical and demographic metadata varied by source and participant and was provided uncurated.

The collaborating institutions used their own protocols to collect whole blood in K2EDTA tubes. For TCRbeta analysis, collaborators shipped samples in one of three forms: frozen whole blood, isolated PBMCs, or DNA extracted from either of those sample types. This receptor was taken from a man between 40 and 49 years old with acute or convalescent COVID-19. Sequencing input: peripheral blood.

The DNA sequence follows: TGTGCCAGCAGTCTGAGGGAACGGGGCACTGAAGCTTTCTTT. The encoded protein is CASSLRERGTEAFF. This chain joins TRBV28 to TRBJ1-1; no D gene call is confident. The germline ends are 14 bases apart after V is trimmed by 5 bases and J by 4 bases. The CDR3 holds 14 amino acids from the cysteine to the phenylalanine. Only CDR3 DNA remains: 42 bases, in frame from the first base. CDR1 and CDR2, looked up from the germline V gene, are MDHEN and SYDVKM.